This T cell receptor (beta chain) is from a study of blood T cell repertoires in COVID-19. Study-wide background: Acute and convalescent COVID-19 specimens originated in the United States, Italy and Spain. Sources were T cells, B-cell-depleted T cells, or PBMCs; the material itself was cDNA or gDNA.

In this sample, this clone turned up once. The authors' processing: Amplifying reference gene primers gave estimates of nucleated cell counts. Data came from immunoSEQ multiplex PCR; TCRdb stores just in-frame clones and leaves some out. V, J and clone size reflect that table, while D and trimming were determined from the DNA. The sample records approximately 62,000 clones, 75% to 85% being singletons. CDR3 length equals 13 residues. Germline assignment: CDR1 SNHLY and CDR2 FYNNEI. The V segment lost 5 bases and the J segment 7 bases; nucleotides outside the gene matches: 6. Sequences were obtained from peripheral blood. This sequence was found in a man older than 75 with acute or convalescent COVID-19. V usage is TRBV2 and J usage is TRBJ1-2; TRBD1 agrees at 8 bases. The CDR3 DNA sequence: TGTGCCAGCAGTTCAGGGGGCGCTTTTGGCTACACCTTC. It is translated as CASSSGGAFGYTF. The complete variable domain, with remaining parts taken from reference TRBV2 and TRBJ1-2, reads EPEVTQTPSHQVTQMGQEVILRCVPISNHLYFYWYRQILGQKVEFLVSFYNNEISEKSEIFDDQFSVERPDGSNFTLKIRSTKLEDSAMYFCASSSGGAFGYTFGSGTRLTVV.